Described below is a single T cell receptor beta chain sequence and its context. The antigen remains unidentified. This sample was included in a study of long-term antiretroviral therapy in people with HIV. General study points: Data on ART adherence, viral resistance or therapy changes were unavailable. Controls exceeded HIV repertoires in CDR3 length range.

Every participant with HIV received treatment in the United States. Researchers ran immunoSEQ v3.0 at survey level. Libraries were prepared by immunoSEQ multiplex PCR; TCRdb keeps only in-frame clonotypes and omits some of them. The sample carries tens of thousands of clones, more than 75% recorded once. The J segment lost 0 bases and the V segment lost 3 bases, leaving 10 bases of the junction unmatched. CDR3 length: 19 amino acids. The germline gives CDR1 SGHVS, CDR2 FNYEAQ. This receptor was obtained from a man aged 40-49 years with HIV. The source material was unsorted PBMCs, sampled 4.7 to 5 years after starting antiretroviral therapy. The chain employs TRBV7-6 and TRBJ2-3, with 12 positions matching TRBD2. CDR3 in amino acids: CASSLGLAGGKFSTDTQYF. In nucleotides, the CDR3 is TGTGCCAGCAGCTTGGGTCTAGCGGGGGGGAAATTCAGCACAGATACGCAGTATTTT.